This TCR beta chain was identified during a study of OX40 agonist ivuxolimab in advanced cancers. Germline V gene sequence: CDR1 SGDLS, CDR2 YYNGEE. The V end was cut by 3 bases, the J end by 0 bases, with 16 bases between. The CDR3 extends over 17 amino acids. Repertoires were generated with immunoSEQ multiplex PCR, while TCRdb's copy carries only in-frame clones and drops some. The repertoire holds tens of thousands of clones, with roughly 94% as singletons. This sequence joins TRBV9 and TRBJ1-3; maybe TRBD1 (5 bases). The sequenced sample was CD4+ or CD8+ T cells sorted from blood, obtained in a trial of the OX40 agonist ivuxolimab. This TCR was recovered from an adult with an advanced solid tumor such as melanoma, head and neck, liver or kidney cancer. The CDR3: CASSGPRDVRSGNTIYF. The CDR3 coding sequence is TGTGCCAGCAGCGGACCTCGGGACGTACGCTCTGGAAACACCATATATTTT.